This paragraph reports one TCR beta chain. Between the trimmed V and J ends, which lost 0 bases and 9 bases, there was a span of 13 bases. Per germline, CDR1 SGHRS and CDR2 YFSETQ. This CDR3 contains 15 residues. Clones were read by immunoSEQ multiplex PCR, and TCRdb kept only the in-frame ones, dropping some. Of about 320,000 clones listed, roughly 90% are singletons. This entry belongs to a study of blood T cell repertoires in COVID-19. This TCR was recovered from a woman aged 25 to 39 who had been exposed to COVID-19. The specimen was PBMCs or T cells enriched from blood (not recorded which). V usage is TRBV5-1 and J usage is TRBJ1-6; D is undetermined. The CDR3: CASSLDQREGSPLHF. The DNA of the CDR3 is TGCGCCAGCAGCTTGGACCAGCGGGAAGGTTCACCCCTCCACTTT.